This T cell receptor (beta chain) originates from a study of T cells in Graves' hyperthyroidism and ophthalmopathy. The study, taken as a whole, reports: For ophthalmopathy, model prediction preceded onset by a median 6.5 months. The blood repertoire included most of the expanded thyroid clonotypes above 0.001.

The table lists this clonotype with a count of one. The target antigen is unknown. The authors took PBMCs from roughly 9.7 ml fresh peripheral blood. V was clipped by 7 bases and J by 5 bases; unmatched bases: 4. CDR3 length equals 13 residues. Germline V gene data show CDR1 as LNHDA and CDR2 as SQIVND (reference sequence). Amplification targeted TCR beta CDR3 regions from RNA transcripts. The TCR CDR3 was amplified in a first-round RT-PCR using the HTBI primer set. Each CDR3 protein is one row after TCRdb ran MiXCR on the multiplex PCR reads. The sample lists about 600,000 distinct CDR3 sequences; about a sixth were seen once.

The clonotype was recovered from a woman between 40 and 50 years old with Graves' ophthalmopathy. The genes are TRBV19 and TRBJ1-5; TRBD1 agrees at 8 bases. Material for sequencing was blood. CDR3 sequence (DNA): TGTGCCAGTAAGGACAGGGAGGATCAGCCCCAGCATTTT. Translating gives CASKDREDQPQHF.